A selection of T cell receptor beta chains follows, all from one sample in a study of T cell responses to AZD1222 COVID-19 vaccine. The assay was immunoSEQ multiplex PCR, and TCRdb's table has in-frame clones only and misses some. The sample gives 80,000 to 100,000 clones, approximately 94% of which show up once; 12% is in the top ten. Sample: peripheral blood, taken on day 0 of AZD1222 vaccination. Every receptor here comes from an adult in good health. The CDR3 runs from the conserved cysteine through the conserved F or W. A D gene is named only where the DNA matches it firmly.

d_call | j_call | v_call | cdr3_aa | cdr3_nt
TRBD2 | TRBJ2-2 | TRBV7-2 | CASLAGGSTGELFF | TGTGCCAGTTTAGCGGGAGGATCCACCGGGGAGCTGTTTTTT
- | TRBJ1-2 | TRBV7-3 | CASSSDSGDYGYTF | TGTGCCAGCAGCTCAGATTCTGGTGACTATGGCTACACCTTC
TRBD2 | TRBJ2-3 | TRBV6-5 | CASYERGGTDTQYF | TGTGCCAGTTACGAGCGGGGGGGGACAGATACGCAGTATTTT
- | TRBJ2-5 | TRBV28 | CASRRGKETQYF | TGTGCCAGCAGACGGGGGAAGGAGACCCAGTACTTC
- | TRBJ2-1 | TRBV12-3/TRBV12-4 | CASMTFDNEQFF | TGTGCCAGTATGACCTTCGACAATGAGCAGTTCTTC
- | TRBJ1-1 | TRBV14 | CASSQVVYTEAFF | TGTGCCAGCAGCCAAGTGGTGTACACTGAAGCTTTCTTT
- | TRBJ2-7 | TRBV7-9 | CASSHTDVEQYF | TGTGCCAGCAGCCACACGGATGTGGAGCAGTACTTC
TRBD2 | TRBJ2-1 | TRBV2 | CASTPTSGKYNEQFF | TGTGCCAGCACCCCGACTAGCGGGAAATACAATGAGCAGTTCTTC
- | TRBJ2-1 | TRBV27 | CASRSGGNEQFF | TGTGCCAGCAGGAGCGGAGGGAATGAGCAGTTCTTC
- | TRBJ1-3 | TRBV5-1 | CASSHRDGGSGNTIYF | TGCGCCAGCAGCCACCGGGACGGGGGCTCTGGAAACACCATATATTTT